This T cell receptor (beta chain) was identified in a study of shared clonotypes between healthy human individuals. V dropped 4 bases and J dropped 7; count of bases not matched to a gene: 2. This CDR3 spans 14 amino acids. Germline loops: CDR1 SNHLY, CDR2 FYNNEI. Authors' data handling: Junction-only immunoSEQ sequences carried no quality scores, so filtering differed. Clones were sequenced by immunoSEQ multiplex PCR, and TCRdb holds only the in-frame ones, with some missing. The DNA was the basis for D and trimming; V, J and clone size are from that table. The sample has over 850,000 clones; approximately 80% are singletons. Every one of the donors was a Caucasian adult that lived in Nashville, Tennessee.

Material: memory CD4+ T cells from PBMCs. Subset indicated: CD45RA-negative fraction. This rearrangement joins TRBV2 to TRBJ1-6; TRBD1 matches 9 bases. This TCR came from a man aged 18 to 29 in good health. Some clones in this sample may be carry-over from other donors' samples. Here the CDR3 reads CASSGQGENSPLHF. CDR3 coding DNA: TGTGCCAGCAGTGGACAGGGGGAAAATTCACCCCTCCACTTT.